A single sample gave rise to the 20 T cell receptor beta chains below, sequenced in a study of blood T cell repertoires in COVID-19. Assay used: immunoSEQ multiplex PCR; TCRdb lists only in-frame clones, some missing. The table has around 40,000 clones, about 88% seen once; the top ten hold roughly 13%. Material for sequencing was peripheral blood. These receptors were obtained from a human donor in a cohort sampled during active COVID-19.

The V call is TRBV4-1, the J call TRBJ1-6; 8 bases match TRBD1. Germline CDR1 is MGHRA and CDR2 is YSYEKL. CDR3 length equals 16 residues. The trim removed 4 bases at V and 9 bases at J, leaving 11 bases unmatched. The CDR3 sequence: CASSLRTSGGSSPLHF. CDR3 coding DNA: TGCGCCAGCAGCCTGCGCACCTCAGGGGGCAGTTCACCCCTCCACTTT.

This clone showed up just a few times. The chain combines TRBV7-2 with TRBJ2-7; D is perhaps TRBD1 (5 bases). The germline CDR1 and CDR2 sequences are SGHTA and FQGNSA. CDR3 size: 14 residues. V lost 3 bases to trimming and J lost 2 bases, with 11 bases between them. CDR3: CASSFGQGTYEQYF. The CDR3 nucleotides read TGTGCCAGCAGCTTCGGGCAGGGAACCTACGAGCAGTACTTC.

The V call is TRBV4-1, the J call TRBJ2-7, with 7 bases matching TRBD2. This CDR3 is 16 amino acids long. Germline lookup yields CDR1 MGHRA and CDR2 YSYEKL. Trimming cost V 1 base and J 0 bases; bases outside gene matches: 6. CDR3 DNA sequence: TGCGCCAGCAGCCAAGGGGAGCGGGGAAGCTCCTACGAGCAGTACTTC. Its translation: CASSQGERGSSYEQYF.

The chain has TRBV25-1 and TRBJ2-1; 12 bases agree with TRBD1. V lost 7 bases and J lost 5; bases outside the gene matches: 9. CDR1 is MGHDK and CDR2 is SYGVNS in the germline V gene. The CDR3 has 16 amino acids. Written as DNA, the CDR3 is TGTGCCAGCACCTCAGGCGGGACAGGGGGCAACAATGAGCAGTTCTTC. This translates into CASTSGGTGGNNEQFF.

This clone was observed a single time. The CDR3 here is CSVGPGDGELFF. The CDR3 nucleotides read TGCAGCGTTGGGCCAGGGGACGGGGAGCTGTTTTTT. The chain employs TRBV29-1 and TRBJ2-2; D is perhaps TRBD1 (6 bases). Germline CDR1 reads SQVTM; CDR2 reads ANQGSEA. V gave up 4 bases and J gave up 7 bases, with 10 bases separating them. There are 12 residues in the CDR3.

The CDR3 DNA reads as TGTGCCAGCAGCTTCCCAGGGAACGAAAAACTGTTTTTT. Translated: CASSFPGNEKLFF. This rearrangement joins TRBV11-2 to TRBJ1-4; possible D gene TRBD1, 5 bases. This CDR3 has 13 residues. V lost 3 bases and J 8 bases, leaving 10 bases between the germline ends. CDR1 is SGHAT, CDR2 FQNNGV, per germline. Full variable domain (missing parts from reference TRBV11-2 and TRBJ1-4): EAGVAQSPRYKIIEKRQSVAFWCNPISGHATLYWYQQILGQGPKLLIQFQNNGVVDDSQLPKDRFSAERLKGVDSTLKIQPAKLEDSAVYLCASSFPGNEKLFFGSGTQLSVL.

The chain couples TRBV5-1 to TRBJ2-3, with 9 bases lining up with TRBD1. Germline assignment: CDR1 SGHRS and CDR2 YFSETQ. V trimming: 5 bases; J trimming: 5 bases; junction bases outside the gene matches: 6. CDR3 length: 14 amino acids. The chain's CDR3 is CASSRDRGGDTQYF. For the CDR3, the DNA is TGCGCCAGCAGTCGAGACAGGGGGGGAGATACGCAGTATTTT. Full variable domain (rest looked up from reference TRBV5-1 and TRBJ2-3): KAGVTQTPRYLIKTRGQQVTLSCSPISGHRSVSWYQQTPGQGLQFLFEYFSETQRNKGNFPGRFSGRQFSNSRSEMNVSTLELGDSALYLCASSRDRGGDTQYFGPGTRLTVL.

The CDR3 region is CATSKDRSSYNEQFF. CDR3 sequence (DNA): TGTGCCACCAGCAAGGACAGGAGCTCCTACAATGAGCAGTTCTTC. The chain couples TRBV15 to TRBJ2-1; TRBD1 aligns across 7 bases. The CDR3 totals 15 residues. Germline V gene lookup returns CDR1 LNHNV and CDR2 YYDKDF (reference sequence). After removal of 4 bases from V and 0 bases from J, the junction contained 3 bases not matched to a gene.

The chain uses TRBV4-1 and TRBJ1-2, with a weak D call TRBD1 (5 bases). Per the germline V gene, CDR1 is MGHRA and CDR2 is YSYEKL. V was shortened by 1 base and J by 10 bases, with 10 bases between the two germline ends. The CDR3 sequence is 12 residues long. CDR3 sequence: CASSQGQFFYTF. CDR3 in DNA: TGCGCCAGCAGCCAAGGACAGTTCTTCTACACCTTC.

This clone was observed a few times. The V gene is TRBV11-1, the J gene TRBJ2-2, with D perhaps TRBD1 (7 bases). The CDR3 sequence is 16 residues long. V was shortened by 5 bases and J by 5 bases, with 18 bases between the two germline ends. Germline V CDR1 and CDR2: SGHAT, FQDESV (reference sequence). CDR3: CASSLGRRGRTGELFF. DNA of the CDR3: TGTGCCAGCAGCCTCGGTAGGAGGGGGCGGACCGGGGAGCTGTTTTTT.

J is TRBJ1-2 and V is TRBV6-6; a weak D match, TRBD1 (6 bases). Germline V gene lookup returns CDR1 MNHNY and CDR2 SVGAGI (reference sequence). The CDR3 spans 15 residues. V lost 2 bases, J lost 1 base, and 11 bases lay in between. CDR3 DNA sequence: TGTGCCAGCAGTTACACGACAGGACTTAACTATGGCTACACCTTC. Protein: CASSYTTGLNYGYTF.

V gene TRBV7-3 combines with J gene TRBJ2-2, with 11 bases that match TRBD1. This CDR3 spans 20 amino acids. V trimming: 1 base; J trimming: 2 bases; junction bases outside the gene matches: 12. Germline V gives CDR1 SGHTA, CDR2 FQGTGA. The CDR3 region has the DNA TGTGCCAGCAGCTTAAAGGACGTTGGGGGACAGGGGGTCAACACCGGGGAGCTGTTTTTT. Its translation is CASSLKDVGGQGVNTGELFF.

The chain combines TRBV7-2 with TRBJ2-7; D is ambiguous. The CDR3 contains 13 residues. With 5 bases removed from V and 5 bases from J, the gap between germline ends came to 13 bases. Germline CDR1 and CDR2: SGHTA and FQGNSA. CDR3 loop: CASSRASSHEQYF. CDR3 DNA: TGTGCCAGCAGCCGCGCTAGTAGCCACGAGCAGTACTTC. Looking up the rest from reference TRBV7-2 and TRBJ2-7 gives the full variable domain: GAGVSQSPSNKVTEKGKDVELRCDPISGHTALYWYRQSLGQGLEFLIYFQGNSAPDKSGLPSDRFSAERTGGSVSTLTIQRTQQEDSAVYLCASSRASSHEQYFGPGTRLTVT.

The chain links TRBV3-1 (or the pseudogene TRBV3-2) to TRBJ2-5; D gene ambiguous. CDR1 and CDR2 (germline): LGHDT, YNNKEL (reference sequence). The CDR3 runs 15 residues. The V end lost 4 bases, the J end lost 5 bases, and 17 bases lay between the germline ends. CDR3 DNA sequence: TGTGCCAGCAGCCCCACCCTAACCACCCGGGAGACCCAGTACTTC. The encoded protein is CASSPTLTTRETQYF.

The chain joins TRBV18 to TRBJ2-7; 10 bases line up with TRBD1. From germline, CDR1 is KGHSH and CDR2 LQKENI. With 5 bases clipped from V and 5 bases from J, the junction kept 9 bases outside the gene matches. This CDR3 has 15 amino acids. The CDR3 here is CASSGPGTGVNEQYF. CDR3 bases: TGTGCCAGCTCAGGCCCTGGGACAGGGGTTAACGAGCAGTACTTC.

The rearrangement links TRBV18 to TRBJ2-3; 7 bases fit TRBD2. V lost 0 bases and J lost 6; bases outside the gene matches: 15. The length of the CDR3 is 18 residues. Germline V gene sequence: CDR1 KGHSH, CDR2 LQKENI. The CDR3 nucleotides are TGTGCCAGCTCACCACCGATTGGAGCGCGCGGGGAGGGGGATACGCAGTATTTT. The encoded protein is CASSPPIGARGEGDTQYF. Full variable domain (rest looked up from reference TRBV18 and TRBJ2-3): NAGVMQNPRHLVRRRGQEARLRCSPMKGHSHVYWYRQLPEEGLKFMVYLQKENIIDESGMPKERFSAEFPKEGPSILRIQQVVRGDSAAYFCASSPPIGARGEGDTQYFGPGTRLTVL.

The chain carries TRBV19 and TRBJ2-5; 9 bases match TRBD1. The CDR3 covers 13 residues. V lost 7 bases, J lost 2 bases, and 2 bases stayed unmatched. The germline V gene has CDR1 LNHDA and CDR2 SQIVND (reference sequence). The CDR3: CASNRGPQETQYF. DNA for the CDR3: TGTGCCAGTAACAGGGGGCCGCAAGAGACCCAGTACTTC. Full variable domain (missing parts from reference TRBV19 and TRBJ2-5): DGGITQSPKYLFRKEGQNVTLSCEQNLNHDAMYWYRQDPGQGLRLIYYSQIVNDFQKGDIAEGYSVSREKKESFPLTVTSAQKNPTAFYLCASNRGPQETQYFGPGTRLLVL.

The chain carries TRBV3-1 (or the pseudogene TRBV3-2) and TRBJ2-3, with 12 bases matching TRBD2. Germline trimming cut 3 bases from V and 0 bases from J; bases unmatched to any gene: 1. CDR1 LGHDT and CDR2 YNNKEL come from the germline V gene (reference sequence). CDR3 length equals 16 residues. This chain's CDR3 is CASSQGTSGSTDTQYF. CDR3 sequence (DNA): TGTGCCAGCAGCCAGGGGACTAGCGGGAGCACAGATACGCAGTATTTT.

The chain joins TRBV29-1 to TRBJ2-3; 8 bases align to TRBD1. The V gene end was trimmed by 6 bases and the J gene end by 3 bases; junction bases not matched to a gene: 8. CDR1 and CDR2 (germline): SQVTM, ANQGSEA. CDR3 length equals 14 residues. CDR3 bases: TGCAGCGTCCGCAGACAGGGGTTTACAGATACGCAGTATTTT. Its protein product is CSVRRQGFTDTQYF.

The chain employs TRBV3-1 (or the pseudogene TRBV3-2) and TRBJ2-3; 14 bases line up with TRBD2. Germline V gene lookup returns CDR1 LGHDT and CDR2 YNNKEL (reference sequence). Losses at the gene ends were 1 base for V and 0 bases for J; bases not matched to a gene: 0. This CDR3 comprises 17 residues. This CDR3 reads CASSQGLAGGSTDTQYF. The CDR3 region has the DNA TGTGCCAGCAGCCAAGGACTAGCGGGGGGGAGCACAGATACGCAGTATTTT.